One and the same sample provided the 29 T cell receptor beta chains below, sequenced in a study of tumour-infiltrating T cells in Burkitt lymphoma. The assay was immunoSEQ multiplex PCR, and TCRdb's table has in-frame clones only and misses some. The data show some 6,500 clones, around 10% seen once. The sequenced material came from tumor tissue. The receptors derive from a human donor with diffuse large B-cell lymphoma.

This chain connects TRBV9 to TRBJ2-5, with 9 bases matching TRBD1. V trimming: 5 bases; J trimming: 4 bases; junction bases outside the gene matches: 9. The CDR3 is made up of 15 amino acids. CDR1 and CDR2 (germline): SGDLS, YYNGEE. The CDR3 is CASSRTQGARETQYF. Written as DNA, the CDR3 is TGTGCCAGCAGTAGAACACAGGGGGCGCGAGAGACCCAGTACTTC.

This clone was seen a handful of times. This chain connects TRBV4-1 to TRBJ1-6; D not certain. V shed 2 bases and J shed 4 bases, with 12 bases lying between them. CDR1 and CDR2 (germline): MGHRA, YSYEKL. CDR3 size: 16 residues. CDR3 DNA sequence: TGCGCCAGCAGCCAAAATCCACCAGTTTATAATTCACCCCTCCACTTT. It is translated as CASSQNPPVYNSPLHF.

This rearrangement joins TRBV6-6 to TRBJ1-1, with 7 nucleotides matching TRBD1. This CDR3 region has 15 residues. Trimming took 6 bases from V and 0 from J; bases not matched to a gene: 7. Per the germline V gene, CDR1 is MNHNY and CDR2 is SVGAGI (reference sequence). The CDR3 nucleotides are TGTGCCAGCAGGGGGGACAGCTTTGTGAACACTGAAGCTTTCTTT. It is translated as CASRGDSFVNTEAFF.

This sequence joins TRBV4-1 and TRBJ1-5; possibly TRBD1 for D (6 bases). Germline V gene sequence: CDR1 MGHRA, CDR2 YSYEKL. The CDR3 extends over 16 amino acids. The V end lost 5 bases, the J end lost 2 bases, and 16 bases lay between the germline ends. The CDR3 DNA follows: TGCGCCAGCAGCTCGACAGGAATGATGGGCAATCAGCCCCAGCATTTT. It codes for CASSSTGMMGNQPQHF.

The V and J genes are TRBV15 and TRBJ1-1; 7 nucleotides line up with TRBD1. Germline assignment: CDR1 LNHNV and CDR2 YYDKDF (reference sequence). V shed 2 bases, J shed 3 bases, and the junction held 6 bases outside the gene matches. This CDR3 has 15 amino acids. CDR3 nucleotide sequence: TGTGCCACCAGCAGACAGAGACAGGGCTACACTGAAGCTTTCTTT. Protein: CATSRQRQGYTEAFF. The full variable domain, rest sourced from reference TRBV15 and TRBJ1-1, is DAMVIQNPRYQVTQFGKPVTLSCSQTLNHNVMYWYQQKSSQAPKLLFHYYDKDFNNEADTPDNFQSRRPNTSFCFLDIRSPGLGDTAMYLCATSRQRQGYTEAFFGQGTRLTVV.

CDR3: CASSLPSQGLDEQYF. The CDR3 nucleotides read TGTGCCAGCAGCTTGCCATCCCAGGGCCTCGACGAGCAGTACTTC. The J gene is TRBJ2-7, the V gene TRBV5-4; D perhaps matches TRBD1 (5 bases). CDR1 is SGHNT and CDR2 is YYREEE in the germline V gene (reference sequence). The CDR3 length is 15 residues. The germline V and J ends were trimmed by 1 base and 5 bases, with 16 bases remaining between them.

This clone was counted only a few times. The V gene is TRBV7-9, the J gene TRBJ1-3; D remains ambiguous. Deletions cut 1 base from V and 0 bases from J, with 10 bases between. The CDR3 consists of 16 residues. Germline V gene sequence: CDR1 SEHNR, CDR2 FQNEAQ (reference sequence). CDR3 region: CASSLGAFISGNTIYF. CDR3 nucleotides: TGTGCCAGCAGCTTAGGGGCATTCATCTCTGGAAACACCATATATTTT. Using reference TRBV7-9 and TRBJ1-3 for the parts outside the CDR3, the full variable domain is DTGVSQNPRHKITKRGQNVTFRCDPISEHNRLYWYRQTLGQGPEFLTYFQNEAQLEKSRLLSDRFSAERPKGSFSTLEIQRTEQGDSAMYLCASSLGAFISGNTIYFGEGSWLTVV.

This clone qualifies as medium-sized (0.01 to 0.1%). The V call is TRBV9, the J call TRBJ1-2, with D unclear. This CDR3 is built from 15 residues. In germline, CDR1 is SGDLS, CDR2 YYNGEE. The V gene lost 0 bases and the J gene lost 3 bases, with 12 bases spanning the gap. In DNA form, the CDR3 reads TGTGCCAGCAGCGTAGGGACTTTGGGCGACTATGGCTACACCTTC. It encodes CASSVGTLGDYGYTF.

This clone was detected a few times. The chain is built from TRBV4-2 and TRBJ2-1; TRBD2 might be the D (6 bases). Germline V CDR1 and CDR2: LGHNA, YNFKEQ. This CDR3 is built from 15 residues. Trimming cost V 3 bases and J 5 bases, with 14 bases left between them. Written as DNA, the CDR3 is TGTGCCAGCAGCCACCGAATCGGAGGGGACAATGAGCAGTTCTTC. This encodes CASSHRIGGDNEQFF.

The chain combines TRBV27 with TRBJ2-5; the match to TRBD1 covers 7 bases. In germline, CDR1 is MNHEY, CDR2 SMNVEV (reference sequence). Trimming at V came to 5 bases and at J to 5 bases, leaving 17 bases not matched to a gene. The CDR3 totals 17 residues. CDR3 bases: TGTGCCAGCAGTCCCACGGGGTTACAGGGGATGCGGGAGACCCAGTACTTC. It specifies CASSPTGLQGMRETQYF.

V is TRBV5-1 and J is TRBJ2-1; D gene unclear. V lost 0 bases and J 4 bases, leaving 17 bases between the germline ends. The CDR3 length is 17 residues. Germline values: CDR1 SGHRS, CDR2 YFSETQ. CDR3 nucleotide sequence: TGCGCCAGCAGCTTGGTTTTAAGTCCCGGAGCTTACAATGAGCAGTTCTTC. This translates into CASSLVLSPGAYNEQFF.

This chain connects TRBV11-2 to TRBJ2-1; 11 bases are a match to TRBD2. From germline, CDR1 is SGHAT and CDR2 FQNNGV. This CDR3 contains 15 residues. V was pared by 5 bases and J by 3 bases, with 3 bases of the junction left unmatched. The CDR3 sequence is CASSPTSGDYNEQFF. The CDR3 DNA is TGTGCCAGCAGCCCGACTAGCGGGGACTACAATGAGCAGTTCTTC.

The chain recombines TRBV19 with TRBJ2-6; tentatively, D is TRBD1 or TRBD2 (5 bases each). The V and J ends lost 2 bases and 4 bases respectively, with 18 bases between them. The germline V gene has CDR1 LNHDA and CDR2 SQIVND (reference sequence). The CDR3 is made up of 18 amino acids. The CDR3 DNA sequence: TGTGCCAGTAGTATAATCGAGGGGCGGGCGGCGGGGGCCAACGTCCTGACTTTC. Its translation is CASSIIEGRAAGANVLTF.

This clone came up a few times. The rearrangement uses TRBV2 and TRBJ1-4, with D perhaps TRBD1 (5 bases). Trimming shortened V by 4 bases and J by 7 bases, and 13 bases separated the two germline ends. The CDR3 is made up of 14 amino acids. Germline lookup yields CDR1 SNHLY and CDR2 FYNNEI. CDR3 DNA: TGTGCCAGCAGTGGGGGCTCCGGCGGTGAAAAACTGTTTTTT. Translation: CASSGGSGGEKLFF.

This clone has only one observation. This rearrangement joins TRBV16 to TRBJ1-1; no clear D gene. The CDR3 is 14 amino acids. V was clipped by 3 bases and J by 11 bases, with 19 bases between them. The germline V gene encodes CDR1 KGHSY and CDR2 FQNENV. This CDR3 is CASSHSRRVRRAFF. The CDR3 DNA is TGTGCCAGCAGCCATTCGAGGAGGGTTAGGCGGGCTTTCTTT.

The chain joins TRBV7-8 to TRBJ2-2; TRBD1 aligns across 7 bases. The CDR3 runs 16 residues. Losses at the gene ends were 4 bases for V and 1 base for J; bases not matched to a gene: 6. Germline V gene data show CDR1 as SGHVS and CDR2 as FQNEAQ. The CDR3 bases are TGTGCCAGCAGCTCACGGACAGGACTGAACACCGGGGAGCTGTTTTTT. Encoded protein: CASSSRTGLNTGELFF.

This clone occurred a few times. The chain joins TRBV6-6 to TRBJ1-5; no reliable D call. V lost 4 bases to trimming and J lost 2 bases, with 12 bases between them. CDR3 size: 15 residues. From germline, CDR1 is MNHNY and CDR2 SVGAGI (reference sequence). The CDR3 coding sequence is TGTGCCAGCAGTTCCGGGCCCCGGGGCAATCAGCCCCAGCATTTT. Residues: CASSSGPRGNQPQHF.

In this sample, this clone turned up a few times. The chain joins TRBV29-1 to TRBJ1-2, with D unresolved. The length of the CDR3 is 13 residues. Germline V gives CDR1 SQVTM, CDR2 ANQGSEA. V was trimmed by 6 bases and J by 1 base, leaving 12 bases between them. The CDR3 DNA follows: TGCAGCGTGCGGCGGACGGATAACTATGGCTACACCTTC. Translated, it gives CSVRRTDNYGYTF. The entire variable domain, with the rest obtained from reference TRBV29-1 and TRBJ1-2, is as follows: SAVISQKPSRDICQRGTSLTIQCQVDSQVTMMFWYRQQPGQSLTLIATANQGSEATYESGFVIDKFPISRPNLTFSTLTVSNMSPEDSSIYLCSVRRTDNYGYTFGSGTRLTVV.

CDR3 DNA: TGTGCCAGCAGCTTATCTACAGGGCGAGGAGAGACCCAGTACTTC. Residues: CASSLSTGRGETQYF. This chain joins TRBV7-7 and TRBJ2-5; D possibly corresponds to TRBD1 (6 bases). The CDR3 sequence is 15 residues long. Germline-derived CDR1 and CDR2 are SSHAT and FNYEAQ (reference sequence). V lost 2 bases, J lost 4 bases, and 14 bases lay in between.

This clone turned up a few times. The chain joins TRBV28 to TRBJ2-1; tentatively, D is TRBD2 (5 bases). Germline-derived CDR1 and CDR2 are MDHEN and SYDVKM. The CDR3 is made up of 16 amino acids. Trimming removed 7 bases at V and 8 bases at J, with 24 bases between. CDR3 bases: TGTGCCAGCACTCCGAGCGGTTACCTCCGGACCCATGAGCAGTTCTTC. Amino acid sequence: CASTPSGYLRTHEQFF.

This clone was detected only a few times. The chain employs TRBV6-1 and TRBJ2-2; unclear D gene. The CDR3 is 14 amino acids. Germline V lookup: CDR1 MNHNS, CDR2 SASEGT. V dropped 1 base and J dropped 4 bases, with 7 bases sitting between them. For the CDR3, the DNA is TGTGCCAGCAGTGAAGTGGCGAGCACCGGGGAGCTGTTTTTT. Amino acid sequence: CASSEVASTGELFF.

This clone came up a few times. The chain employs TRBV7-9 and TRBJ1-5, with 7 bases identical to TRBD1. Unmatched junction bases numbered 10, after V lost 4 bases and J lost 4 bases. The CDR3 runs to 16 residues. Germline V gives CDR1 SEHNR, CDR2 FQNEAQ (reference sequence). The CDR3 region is CASSSEGQRSNQPQHF. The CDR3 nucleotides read TGTGCCAGCAGCTCTGAGGGACAGCGATCTAATCAGCCCCAGCATTTT.

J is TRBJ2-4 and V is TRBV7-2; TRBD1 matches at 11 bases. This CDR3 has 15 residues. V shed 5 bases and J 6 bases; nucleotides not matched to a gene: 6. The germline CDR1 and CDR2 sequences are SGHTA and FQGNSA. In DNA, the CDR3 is TGTGCCAGCAGCGACGGACAGGGGGCAAGAAACATTCAGTACTTC. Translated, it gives CASSDGQGARNIQYF. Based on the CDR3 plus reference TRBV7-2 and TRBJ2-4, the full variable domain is GAGVSQSPSNKVTEKGKDVELRCDPISGHTALYWYRQSLGQGLEFLIYFQGNSAPDKSGLPSDRFSAERTGGSVSTLTIQRTQQEDSAVYLCASSDGQGARNIQYFGAGTRLSVL.

This CDR3 reads CASSLGLSNQPQHF. DNA of the CDR3: TGTGCCAGCAGCTTAGGTCTGAGCAATCAGCCCCAGCATTTT. The V and J genes are TRBV13 and TRBJ1-5, with D unresolved. The CDR3 contains 14 residues. Germline V lookup: CDR1 PRHDT, CDR2 FYEKMQ (reference sequence). Trimming left V 0 bases short and J 1 base short, with 4 bases between.

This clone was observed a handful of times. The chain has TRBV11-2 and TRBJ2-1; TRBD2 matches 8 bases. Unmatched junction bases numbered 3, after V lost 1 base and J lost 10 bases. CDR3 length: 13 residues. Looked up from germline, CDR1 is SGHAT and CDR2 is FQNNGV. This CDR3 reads CASSLVERGEQFF. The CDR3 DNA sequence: TGTGCCAGCAGCTTAGTCGAGCGGGGGGAGCAGTTCTTC.

CDR3 amino acids: CASSYLTGAGNYGYTF. CDR3 in DNA: TGTGCCAGCAGTTACCTTACAGGAGCGGGGAACTATGGCTACACCTTC. The chain combines TRBV6-5 with TRBJ1-2; D possibly corresponds to TRBD1 (5 bases). In germline, CDR1 is MNHEY, CDR2 SVGAGI. Trimming shortened V by 2 bases and J by 2 bases, and 15 bases separated the two germline ends. The CDR3 extends over 16 amino acids.

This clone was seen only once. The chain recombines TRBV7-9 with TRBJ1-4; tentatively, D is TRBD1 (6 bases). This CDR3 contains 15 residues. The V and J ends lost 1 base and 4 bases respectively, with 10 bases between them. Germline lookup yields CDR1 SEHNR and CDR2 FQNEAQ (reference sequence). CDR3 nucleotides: TGTGCCAGCAGCTTAGGGACAGCGCGTAATGAAAAACTGTTTTTT. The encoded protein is CASSLGTARNEKLFF. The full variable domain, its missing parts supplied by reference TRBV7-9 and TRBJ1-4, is DTGVSQNPRHKITKRGQNVTFRCDPISEHNRLYWYRQTLGQGPEFLTYFQNEAQLEKSRLLSDRFSAERPKGSFSTLEIQRTEQGDSAMYLCASSLGTARNEKLFFGSGTQLSVL.

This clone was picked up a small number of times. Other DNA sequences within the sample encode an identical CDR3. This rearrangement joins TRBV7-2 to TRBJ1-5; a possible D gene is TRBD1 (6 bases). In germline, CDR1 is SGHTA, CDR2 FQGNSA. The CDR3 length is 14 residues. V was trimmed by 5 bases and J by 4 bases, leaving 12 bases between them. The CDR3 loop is CASSHTDSNQPQHF. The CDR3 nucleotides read TGTGCCAGCAGCCACACGGACAGTAATCAGCCCCAGCATTTT.

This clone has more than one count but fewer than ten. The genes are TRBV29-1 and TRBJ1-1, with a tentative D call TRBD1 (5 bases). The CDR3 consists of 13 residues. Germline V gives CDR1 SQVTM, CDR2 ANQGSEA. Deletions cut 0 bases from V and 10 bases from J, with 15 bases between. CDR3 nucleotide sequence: TGCAGCGTTGAAGAGACAGACTCCCGTAGAGCTTTCTTT. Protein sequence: CSVEETDSRRAFF.